This passage covers 10 T cell receptor beta chains from one sample sequenced in a study of cytomegalovirus exposure and HLA in healthy donors. Primers included in the PCR were 60 Vbeta and 13 Jbeta primers. Libraries were prepared by immunoSEQ multiplex PCR; TCRdb keeps only in-frame clonotypes and omits some of them. This table has about 200,000 clones, 81% appearing once. The specimen was PBMCs. Source of these receptors: a man between 18 and 35 years old in good health and CMV-seronegative.

This rearrangement joins TRBV2 to TRBJ1-2; D is perhaps TRBD1 (6 bases). This CDR3 has 15 amino acids. Germline CDR1 reads SNHLY; CDR2 reads FYNNEI. Trimming left V 4 bases short and J 6 bases short, with 18 bases between. The CDR3 DNA is TGTGCCAGCAGTGCATACAGGGACCCTCCGGATGGCTACACCTTC. Its translation is CASSAYRDPPDGYTF.

Comment on this clone: Its ends do not fully match the called genes, so a read error is possible. The chain combines TRBV13 with TRBJ1-5; the D gene is possibly TRBD1 (6 bases). The germline CDR1 and CDR2 sequences are PRHDT and FYEKMQ (reference sequence). This CDR3 is 17 amino acids long. CDR3 nucleotide sequence: TGTGCCAGCAGCCTAGGGGTTTCCACAGGGAGCAATCAGCCCCAGCATTTT. This gives the protein CASSLGVSTGSNQPQHF.

The J gene is TRBJ2-7, the V gene TRBV7-3; 7 nucleotides match TRBD2. The CDR3 loop spans 15 amino acids. V was pared by 3 bases and J by 5 bases, with 10 bases of the junction left unmatched. Per the germline V gene, CDR1 is SGHTA and CDR2 is FQGTGA. This chain's CDR3 is CASSLTAGEIDEQYF. The CDR3, as DNA: TGTGCCAGCAGCTTGACGGCGGGAGAGATCGACGAGCAGTACTTC. The full variable domain, its missing parts supplied by reference TRBV7-3 and TRBJ2-7, is GAGVSQTPSNKVTEKGKYVELRCDPISGHTALYWYRQSLGQGPEFLIYFQGTGAADDSGLPNDRFFAVRPEGSVSTLKIQRTERGDSAVYLCASSLTAGEIDEQYFGPGTRLTVT.

The chain has TRBV4-3 and TRBJ2-2; tentatively, D is TRBD1 (6 bases). CDR1 is LGHNA, CDR2 YSLEER, per germline. The CDR3 is 18 residues long. Between the trimmed V and J ends, which lost 3 bases and 5 bases, there was a span of 22 bases. CDR3 in amino acids: CASSQQPAGDGYTGELFF. CDR3 in DNA: TGCGCCAGCAGCCAGCAACCAGCAGGGGATGGGTATACCGGGGAGCTGTTTTTT.

V usage is TRBV28 and J usage is TRBJ1-1; D might be TRBD1 (6 bases). Germline loops: CDR1 MDHEN, CDR2 SYDVKM. The CDR3 length is 12 residues. With 5 bases removed from V and 5 bases from J, the gap between germline ends came to 9 bases. CDR3 sequence reads: CASSLQGTEAFF. The DNA for the CDR3 is TGTGCCAGCAGTCTACAGGGTACTGAAGCTTTCTTT.

The chain links TRBV19 to TRBJ2-1, with a weak D call TRBD2 (7 bases). Trimming stripped 6 bases from V and 9 bases from J, with 24 bases between. This CDR3 spans 16 amino acids. Germline V CDR1 and CDR2: LNHDA, SQIVND (reference sequence). The CDR3 DNA reads TGTGCCAGTAGCCCCGGGGGGCAAGCGGGGTCAGGTGAGCAGTTCTTC. This codes for CASSPGGQAGSGEQFF.

The J gene is TRBJ2-5, the V gene TRBV19; 8 nucleotides match TRBD1. CDR3 length: 16 amino acids. V shed 5 bases, J shed 2 bases, and the junction held 10 bases outside the gene matches. Germline CDR1 reads LNHDA; CDR2 reads SQIVND (reference sequence). The CDR3 DNA sequence: TGTGCCAGTAGTTCACGGACAGGGTGGCTACAAGAGACCCAGTACTTC. Translation: CASSSRTGWLQETQYF.

The chain carries TRBV7-2 and TRBJ2-7, with D possibly matching TRBD2 (7 bases). The CDR3 contains 13 residues. With 5 bases removed from V and 6 bases from J, the gap between germline ends came to 14 bases. Per the germline V gene, CDR1 is SGHTA and CDR2 is FQGNSA. As DNA, the CDR3 is TGTGCCAGCAGCCCTGGGGGGGCAGGCGAGCAGTACTTC. Amino acid sequence: CASSPGGAGEQYF.

This clone was observed a single time. V gene TRBV9 combines with J gene TRBJ2-5; a weak D match, TRBD2 (7 bases). Trimming took 3 bases from V and 1 from J, leaving 16 bases between them. In germline, CDR1 is SGDLS, CDR2 YYNGEE. The length of the CDR3 is 16 residues. The DNA of the CDR3 is TGTGCCAGCAGCGCCTCCGGGGGGCGGATCCAAGAGACCCAGTACTTC. Encoded protein: CASSASGGRIQETQYF.

The chain joins TRBV7-6 to TRBJ2-1; D might be TRBD2 (5 bases). The CDR3 contains 18 residues. The germline CDR1 and CDR2 sequences are SGHVS and FNYEAQ. V gave up 1 base and J gave up 8 bases, with 24 bases separating them. This CDR3 is CASSLGGGSKRVGDEQFF. The CDR3 DNA is TGTGCCAGCAGCTTAGGCGGAGGTAGTAAAAGGGTTGGCGATGAGCAGTTCTTC.